A selection of T cell receptor beta chains follows, all from one sample in a study of blood T cells in healthy people across ages. TCRdb reanalysed the 5' RACE reads using MiXCR and keeps one entry per CDR3 protein. The sample has hundreds of thousands of distinct CDR3 sequences; about 52% are singletons. Sequenced input: blood. The receptors here all came from a woman aged 55 to 70 in good health. The CDR3 runs from the conserved cysteine through the conserved F or W. D genes are given only for firm matches. For some rows the clone size is stated as once, few or many, or as a class when expanded; others skip it.

>TRBJ2-1|TRBV7-2|TRBD2|-
CASSKEASGRASNEQFF
TGTGCCAGCAGCAAAGAGGCTAGCGGGAGGGCCTCGAATGAGCAGTTCTTC
>TRBJ2-3|TRBV11-3|TRBD2|few
CASSLGASGSADTQYF
TGTGCCAGCAGCTTAGGTGCTAGCGGGAGTGCAGATACGCAGTATTTT
>TRBJ2-1|TRBV7-2|TRBD2|-
CASSLEGLAGGPGTEQFF
TGTGCCAGCAGCTTAGAGGGACTAGCGGGAGGGCCAGGGACTGAGCAGTTCTTC
>TRBJ2-7|TRBV4-1|-|-
CASSQETSSTYEQYF
TGCGCCAGCAGCCAAGAAACGAGTAGCACTTACGAGCAGTACTTC
>TRBJ2-5|TRBV20-1|TRBD2|once
CSARARTSGSLDNEQYF
TGCAGTGCTAGAGCCAGGACTAGCGGGAGTCTCGACAATGAGCAGTACTTC
>TRBJ1-5|TRBV7-9|-|few
CASSLASDSNQPQHF
TGTGCCAGCAGCTTAGCTTCCGATAGCAATCAGCCCCAGCATTTT
>TRBJ2-5|TRBV5-1|-|-
CASSKGSGETQYF
TGCGCCAGCTCTAAGGGGTCCGGAGAGACCCAGTACTTC
>TRBJ2-1|TRBV10-3|TRBD2|many
CAISGGGGYNEQFF
TGTGCCATCAGTGGCGGCGGGGGGTACAATGAGCAGTTCTTC
>TRBJ2-1|TRBV7-2|TRBD2|few
CASSSQGLAVTNEQFF
TGTGCCAGCAGCTCACAAGGACTAGCGGTTACCAATGAGCAGTTCTTC
>TRBJ2-3|TRBV5-1|TRBD2|few
CASSQVAGGTDTQYF
TGCGCCAGCAGCCAAGTAGCGGGAGGCACAGATACGCAGTATTTT
>TRBJ2-7|TRBV9|TRBD2|few
CASSPDPGSGRAHEQYF
TGTGCCAGCAGCCCAGACCCAGGGAGCGGGAGGGCCCACGAGCAGTACTTC
>TRBJ2-5|TRBV27|TRBD2|-
CASKLGLCTRETQYF
TGTGCCAGTAAGCTGGGACTATGCACAAGAGAGACCCAGTACTTC
>TRBJ1-2|TRBV7-2|-|few
CASSLVRGAGYGYTF
TGTGCCAGCAGCTTAGTTCGGGGGGCCGGCTATGGCTACACCTTC
>TRBJ2-7|TRBV20-1|-|-
CSTSRSTGAIHEQYF
TGCAGTACTAGCCGCAGTACGGGGGCGATCCACGAGCAGTACTTC
>TRBJ2-3|TRBV19|-|-
CASSTRAFPSTDTQYF
TGTGCCAGTAGTACCAGGGCCTTCCCTAGCACAGATACGCAGTATTTT
>TRBJ2-7|TRBV7-9|-|-
CASSTSSDEQYF
TGTGCCAGCAGCACAAGTAGCGATGAGCAGTACTTC
>TRBJ2-7|TRBV20-1|-|many
CSASGGAYEQYF
TGCAGTGCTAGCGGTGGCGCCTACGAGCAGTACTTC
>TRBJ2-1|TRBV20-1|-|-
CSATFLRASSYNEQFF
TGCAGTGCTACCTTCCTGAGGGCCAGCTCCTACAATGAGCAGTTCTTC
>TRBJ2-7|TRBV5-6|TRBD2|-
CASSLEFERETHEQYF
TGTGCCAGCAGCTTGGAGTTCGAGCGGGAGACTCACGAGCAGTACTTC
>TRBJ2-6|TRBV5-1|-|-
CASSLEGTSSGANVLTF
TGCGCCAGCAGCTTGGAAGGGACCTCCTCTGGGGCCAACGTCCTGACTTTC
>TRBJ1-2|TRBV7-9|-|-
CASSLHSTRDKQVNYGYTF
TGTGCCAGCAGCTTACACTCTACTAGGGACAAGCAAGTCAACTATGGCTACACCTTC
>TRBJ2-5|TRBV28|-|-
CASSAAKVLQETQYF
TGTGCCAGCAGTGCCGCCAAAGTGTTGCAAGAGACCCAGTACTTC
>TRBJ2-5|TRBV5-4|TRBD2|once
CASSLPGLAGVRETQYF
TGTGCCAGCAGTTTGCCCGGACTAGCGGGAGTTCGGGAGACCCAGTACTTC
>TRBJ2-1|TRBV7-2|-|-
CASRENYYNEQFF
TGTGCCAGCAGAGAGAACTACTACAATGAGCAGTTCTTC
>TRBJ2-3|TRBV28|TRBD2|-
CASSIPGLATDTQYF
TGTGCCAGCAGTATCCCGGGACTAGCGACAGATACGCAGTATTTT
>TRBJ1-2|TRBV20-1|-|-
CSASYRVDSYGYTF
TGCAGTGCTAGTTACAGGGTGGATTCCTATGGCTACACCTTC
>TRBJ2-1|TRBV2|TRBD1|few
CASSRQGSKNNEQFF
TGTGCCAGCAGTAGACAGGGGTCTAAGAACAATGAGCAGTTCTTC
>TRBJ1-2|TRBV28|TRBD1|-
CASSLTQGGGYTF
TGTGCCAGCAGTTTGACCCAGGGGGGAGGCTACACCTTC
>TRBJ2-5|TRBV6-2/TRBV6-3|-|many
CASKKRGRIETQYF
TGTGCCAGCAAAAAAAGGGGCCGAATCGAGACCCAGTACTTC
>TRBJ2-1|TRBV12-5|-|-
CASGLDGSNEQFF
TGTGCTAGTGGACTGGACGGTTCCAATGAGCAGTTCTTC
>TRBJ2-7|TRBV11-2|TRBD1|few
CASSLGPGQVPYEQYF
TGTGCCAGCAGCTTAGGTCCGGGACAGGTACCTTACGAGCAGTACTTC
>TRBJ1-2|TRBV2|TRBD1|-
CASRQGIPEGYTF
TGTGCCAGCCGACAGGGGATTCCGGAGGGCTACACCTTC
>TRBJ2-1|TRBV20-1|-|few
CSARERGPTYNEQFF
TGCAGTGCTAGAGAGAGGGGACCAACCTACAATGAGCAGTTCTTC
>TRBJ1-2|TRBV5-6|-|few
CASSLIHGGPGYTF
TGTGCCAGCAGCTTGATTCATGGGGGTCCTGGCTACACCTTC
>TRBJ1-2|TRBV28|TRBD1|-
CASSALTGGYGYTF
TGTGCCAGCAGTGCCCTGACAGGGGGCTATGGCTACACCTTC
>TRBJ1-1|TRBV4-3|-|many
CASSPSRQAKGAEAFF
TGCGCCAGCAGCCCCTCACGACAGGCGAAGGGCGCTGAAGCTTTCTTT
>TRBJ2-1|TRBV3-1|-|many
CASSPPGVSSYNEQFF
TGTGCCAGCAGCCCCCCTGGCGTTAGCTCCTACAATGAGCAGTTCTTC
>TRBJ2-7|TRBV20-1|TRBD1|many
CSASNRGRTYEQYF
TGCAGTGCTAGTAACAGGGGGAGAACCTACGAGCAGTACTTC
>TRBJ2-3|TRBV20-1|TRBD2|-
CSARDQGTSGTLGTQYF
TGCAGTGCTAGAGATCAGGGGACTAGCGGGACCCTGGGGACGCAGTATTTT
>TRBJ2-7|TRBV6-4|-|-
CASSDSFGSLEQYF
TGTGCCAGCAGTGACTCGTTCGGCTCGCTCGAGCAGTACTTC
>TRBJ2-7|TRBV5-1|TRBD1|few
CASSLDPGTGFEEQYF
TGCGCCAGCAGCTTGGACCCGGGGACAGGGTTTGAGGAGCAGTACTTC
>TRBJ1-1|TRBV10-3|-|-
CAIRTQNTEAFF
TGTGCCATCAGGACACAGAACACTGAAGCTTTCTTT
>TRBJ1-3|TRBV16|TRBD1|-
CASSHTQGPGNTIYF
TGTGCCAGCAGCCATACACAGGGGCCTGGAAACACCATATATTTT
>TRBJ2-3|TRBV7-2|TRBD2|-
CASSLRASGSTDTQYF
TGTGCCAGCAGCTTAAGGGCTAGCGGGAGCACAGATACGCAGTATTTT
>TRBJ2-7|TRBV6-6|-|few
CASSSQEYEQYF
TGTGCCAGCAGTTCGCAAGAATACGAGCAGTACTTC
>TRBJ1-5|TRBV5-5|-|-
CASSLRGPGGNQPQHF
TGTGCCAGCAGCCTGCGGGGCCCGGGGGGCAATCAGCCCCAGCATTTT
>TRBJ1-1|TRBV25-1|-|-
CASRTRDTEAFF
TGTGCCAGCAGAACCAGGGACACTGAAGCTTTCTTT
>TRBJ2-7|TRBV7-2|TRBD1|many
CASSSPTTGGVYEQYF
TGTGCCAGCAGCTCACCGACGACAGGGGGTGTTTACGAGCAGTACTTC
>TRBJ2-7|TRBV6-5|TRBD1|few
CASSYSLGQGADEQYF
TGTGCCAGCAGTTACTCGCTGGGACAGGGGGCTGACGAGCAGTACTTC
>TRBJ2-1|TRBV11-3|-|-
CASSLYGSTYGEQFF
TGTGCCAGCAGCTTATATGGCTCCACCTACGGGGAGCAGTTCTTC
>TRBJ2-7|TRBV28|-|-
CASSFRQIGYEQYF
TGTGCCAGCAGTTTCCGACAGATAGGGTACGAGCAGTACTTC
>TRBJ2-7|TRBV27|TRBD1|few
CASSPRDRPQYF
TGTGCCAGCAGTCCAAGGGACAGACCTCAGTACTTC
>TRBJ2-5|TRBV4-2|-|few
CASSQDAFATQYF
TGTGCCAGCAGCCAAGACGCATTTGCGACCCAGTACTTC
>TRBJ1-5|TRBV12-3/TRBV12-4|-|few
CASSFNREGQPQHF
TGTGCCAGCAGTTTCAACAGGGAAGGACAGCCCCAGCATTTT
>TRBJ1-2|TRBV30|-|-
CASQGGRETYGYTF
TGTGCCTCCCAAGGGGGGCGGGAGACATATGGCTACACCTTC
>TRBJ1-2|TRBV2|-|-
CASSETPSYGYTF
TGTGCCAGCAGTGAAACCCCCTCCTATGGCTACACCTTC
>TRBJ2-1|TRBV6-1|-|-
CASSEERGSEQFF
TGTGCCAGCAGTGAAGAGAGGGGTTCTGAGCAGTTCTTC
>TRBJ2-2|TRBV7-9|-|-
CASSRQPGKGGELFF
TGTGCCAGCAGTCGTCAACCAGGGAAGGGAGGGGAGCTGTTTTTT